This T cell receptor beta chain was found in a study of blood T cell repertoires in COVID-19. In this sample, this clone turned up once. V was pared by 1 base and J by 4 bases, with 2 bases of the junction left unmatched. The V gene's germline CDR1 is MNHNY and CDR2 SVGAGI (reference sequence). The CDR3 sequence is 16 residues long. Sequenced by immunoSEQ multiplex PCR; TCRdb stores in-frame clones only, minus some. The table includes 150,000 to 190,000 clones, roughly 72% detected once. The sequencing sample was made of peripheral blood. The rearrangement joins TRBV6-6 to TRBJ2-1, with TRBD2 matching 12 bases. The receptor comes from a woman aged 80 or older with acute or convalescent COVID-19. CDR3 DNA sequence: TGTGCCAGCAGTTACTTACTAGCGGGAGGTTACAATGAGCAGTTCTTC. Translation: CASSYLLAGGYNEQFF.